A single sample gave rise to the 25 T cell receptor beta chains below, sequenced in a study of neoadjuvant nivolumab and ipilimumab in lung cancer. Profiling relied on immunoSEQ multiplex PCR, and the TCRdb table lists in-frame clones only, not all of them. The profile shows tens of thousands of clones, 90% of them singletons. Sequences were derived from peripheral blood, sampled after neoadjuvant nivolumab, alone or with ipilimumab, at or shortly before surgery. The receptor set was obtained from an adult with non-small cell lung cancer.

The chain uses TRBV5-1 and TRBJ2-1, with D perhaps matching TRBD2 (6 bases). Per germline, CDR1 SGHRS and CDR2 YFSETQ. The length of the CDR3 is 14 residues. Trimming took 4 bases from V and 8 from J, leaving 16 bases between them. CDR3: CASSKGLRGDEQFF. The CDR3 region has the DNA TGCGCCAGCAGCAAGGGACTCCGAGGCGATGAGCAGTTCTTC.

This rearrangement joins TRBV5-1 to TRBJ1-1, with 8 bases fitting TRBD1. V was pared by 4 bases and J by 4 bases, with 9 bases of the junction left unmatched. The germline CDR1 and CDR2 sequences are SGHRS and YFSETQ. This CDR3 region has 15 residues. The CDR3: CASSLMTGEGTEAFF. In DNA, the CDR3 is TGCGCCAGCAGCCTTATGACAGGGGAAGGCACTGAAGCTTTCTTT.

V is TRBV29-1 and J is TRBJ1-2; 7 bases fit TRBD1. Germline V lookup: CDR1 SQVTM, CDR2 ANQGSEA. The CDR3 contains 13 residues. After removal of 6 bases from V and 7 bases from J, the junction contained 11 bases not matched to a gene. The CDR3 DNA follows: TGCAGCGTGATCGAAGGGGGCGCCGGTGGCTACACCTTC. It yields the protein CSVIEGGAGGYTF. Complete variable domain (other parts from reference TRBV29-1 and TRBJ1-2): SAVISQKPSRDICQRGTSLTIQCQVDSQVTMMFWYRQQPGQSLTLIATANQGSEATYESGFVIDKFPISRPNLTFSTLTVSNMSPEDSSIYLCSVIEGGAGGYTFGSGTRLTVV.

CDR3 amino acids: CASSLGRAYGYTF. CDR3 sequence (DNA): TGTGCCAGCAGCTTGGGTAGGGCCTATGGCTACACCTTC. This sequence joins TRBV5-6 and TRBJ1-2; D is undetermined. Trimming removed 0 bases at V and 4 bases at J, with 7 bases between. The CDR3 is 13 residues long. From germline, CDR1 is SGHDT and CDR2 YYEEEE.

This sequence joins TRBV5-1 and TRBJ2-1, with TRBD1 as a possible D gene (6 bases). Germline CDR1 and CDR2: SGHRS and YFSETQ. This CDR3 comprises 15 residues. V was cut by 3 bases and J by 1 base, with 11 bases left in between. The CDR3 DNA reads as TGCGCCAGCAGCTCGGAAAGGGGGTCCTACAATGAGCAGTTCTTC. As protein: CASSSERGSYNEQFF.

This chain links TRBV11-3 with TRBJ1-2; 9 bases fit TRBD1. This CDR3 contains 14 residues. The V and J ends lost 7 bases and 0 bases, in that order; junction bases with no gene match: 3. Germline values: CDR1 SGHNT, CDR2 YENEEA. Written as DNA, the CDR3 is TGTGCCAGCACCCGACAGGGGGCTAACTATGGCTACACCTTC. Its translation: CASTRQGANYGYTF.

The table lists this clone with a count of one. The chain combines TRBV14 with TRBJ2-7, with D uncertain. Trimming cost V 3 bases and J 2 bases, with 11 bases left between them. This CDR3 has 14 amino acids. Germline values: CDR1 SGHDN, CDR2 FVKESK. The CDR3 sequence: CASSHGSFTYEQYF. CDR3 coding DNA: TGTGCCAGCAGCCATGGCAGTTTTACCTACGAGCAGTACTTC.

V is TRBV5-5 and J is TRBJ1-1, with 7 nucleotides matching TRBD1. The CDR3 loop spans 14 amino acids. CDR1 SGHKS and CDR2 YYEKEE come from the germline V gene (reference sequence). V lost 0 bases to trimming and J lost 9 bases; unmatched junction nucleotides: 8. The CDR3 sequence: CASSLGQGDRKAFF. CDR3 bases: TGTGCCAGCAGCTTGGGGCAGGGGGACAGAAAAGCTTTCTTT.

The rearrangement links TRBV7-9 to TRBJ2-3; D is unresolved. CDR3 size: 13 residues. V lost 2 bases and J 6 bases, leaving 9 bases between the germline ends. Germline V gene sequence: CDR1 SEHNR, CDR2 FQNEAQ (reference sequence). The CDR3 reads CASSLPDRDTQYF. The CDR3 coding sequence is TGTGCCAGCAGCTTACCAGATAGGGATACGCAGTATTTT.

The chain links TRBV5-1 to TRBJ2-5; D could derive from TRBD1 or TRBD2 (5 bases each). CDR3 length: 14 amino acids. From germline, CDR1 is SGHRS and CDR2 YFSETQ. Trimming stripped 4 bases from V and 2 bases from J, with 12 bases between. Here the CDR3 DNA reads TGCGCCAGCAGCAAGGGACCGTCTCAAGAGACCCAGTACTTC. Its translation is CASSKGPSQETQYF. Filled out from reference TRBV5-1 and TRBJ2-5, the complete variable domain reads KAGVTQTPRYLIKTRGQQVTLSCSPISGHRSVSWYQQTPGQGLQFLFEYFSETQRNKGNFPGRFSGRQFSNSRSEMNVSTLELGDSALYLCASSKGPSQETQYFGPGTRLLVL.

The chain couples TRBV19 to TRBJ2-1, with D tentatively TRBD1 or TRBD2 (5 bases each). The CDR3 contains 17 residues. CDR1 and CDR2 from the germline V gene are LNHDA and SQIVND (reference sequence). V was clipped by 4 bases and J by 0 bases, with 16 bases between them. The CDR3 sequence is CASSTGTSKGSYNEQFF. In DNA form, the CDR3 reads TGTGCCAGTAGTACCGGGACCTCAAAAGGCTCCTACAATGAGCAGTTCTTC.

The rearrangement uses TRBV7-9 and TRBJ1-6; no clear D. This CDR3 has 15 amino acids. Germline assignment: CDR1 SEHNR and CDR2 FQNEAQ (reference sequence). V gave up 3 bases and J gave up 0 bases, with 6 bases separating them. CDR3 sequence reads: CASSFESSYNSPLHF. Here the CDR3 DNA reads TGTGCCAGCAGCTTTGAGAGCTCCTATAATTCACCCCTCCACTTT.

This chain joins TRBV5-4 and TRBJ1-2, with D maybe TRBD1 (5 bases). The CDR3 spans 15 residues. Germline-derived CDR1 and CDR2 are SGHNT and YYREEE (reference sequence). Trimming took 4 bases from V and 0 from J, leaving 13 bases between them. The CDR3 DNA is TGTGCCAGCAGCCGATCGGGGGGGGCTAACTATGGCTACACCTTC. It encodes CASSRSGGANYGYTF.

The chain employs TRBV7-9 and TRBJ2-3; D could derive from TRBD1 or TRBD2 (5 bases each). V lost 8 bases and J 0 bases, leaving 12 bases between the germline ends. There are 14 residues in the CDR3. Germline-derived CDR1 and CDR2 are SEHNR and FQNEAQ (reference sequence). CDR3: CASRGTASTDTQYF. DNA of the CDR3: TGTGCCAGCCGTGGGACGGCTAGCACAGATACGCAGTATTTT.

This sequence joins TRBV5-1 and TRBJ2-7, with D maybe TRBD1 (5 bases). Germline V gives CDR1 SGHRS, CDR2 YFSETQ. The CDR3 has 14 residues. V dropped 0 bases and J dropped 2 bases, with 9 bases sitting between them. CDR3 DNA sequence: TGCGCCAGCAGCTTGGTAGGGGCCGCCTACGAGCAGTACTTC. Encoded protein: CASSLVGAAYEQYF.

The rearrangement joins TRBV2 to TRBJ1-6, with 10 bases aligning to TRBD1. Germline V gene sequence: CDR1 SNHLY, CDR2 FYNNEI. V gave up 8 bases and J gave up 9 bases; unmatched junction bases: 10. The CDR3 loop spans 15 amino acids. The CDR3 region has the DNA TGTGCCAGCGGGTTAGAGACAGGGGGCGGTTCACCCCTCCACTTT. It encodes CASGLETGGGSPLHF.

The chain carries TRBV27 and TRBJ2-5; D gene uncertain. Trimming shortened V by 7 bases and J by 0 bases, and 18 bases separated the two germline ends. Per the germline V gene, CDR1 is MNHEY and CDR2 is SMNVEV (reference sequence). The CDR3 spans 16 residues. Here the CDR3 reads CASIQRAGSYQETQYF. CDR3 coding DNA: TGTGCCAGCATCCAAAGGGCCGGCAGCTACCAAGAGACCCAGTACTTC.

V gene TRBV7-6 combines with J gene TRBJ2-3; D is possibly TRBD1 (6 bases). Germline loops: CDR1 SGHVS, CDR2 FNYEAQ. Trimming took off 5 bases at V and 2 bases at J, with 17 bases between the two ends. This CDR3 spans 16 amino acids. The CDR3 DNA is TGTGCCAGCAGCCCCTTAGGGGGTGGATCCACAGATACGCAGTATTTT. Protein sequence: CASSPLGGGSTDTQYF.

The gene calls are TRBV27 and TRBJ2-3; TRBD1 agrees at 7 bases. Germline V CDR1 and CDR2: MNHEY, SMNVEV (reference sequence). This CDR3 region has 14 residues. V was clipped by 6 bases and J by 3 bases; unmatched bases: 6. As DNA, the CDR3 is TGTGCCAGCAGGGAACAGGGGCAGACAGATACGCAGTATTTT. Encoded protein: CASREQGQTDTQYF.

This chain uses TRBV5-4 with TRBJ2-3; no reliable D call. Trimming pared 2 bases from V and 0 bases from J, leaving 4 bases between. The CDR3 sequence is 13 residues long. Germline CDR1 and CDR2: SGHNT and YYREEE (reference sequence). DNA for the CDR3: TGTGCCAGCAGCTTCCCAAGCACAGATACGCAGTATTTT. It encodes CASSFPSTDTQYF.

This clone was counted a single time. This chain uses TRBV5-1 with TRBJ2-7; unclear D gene. The CDR3 totals 15 residues. The V end lost 0 bases, the J end lost 0 bases, and 10 bases lay between the germline ends. Germline CDR1 and CDR2: SGHRS and YFSETQ. CDR3: CASSLDAVASYEQYF. Written as DNA, the CDR3 is TGCGCCAGCAGCTTGGATGCAGTCGCCTCCTACGAGCAGTACTTC.

This rearrangement joins TRBV7-9 to TRBJ1-4; D call uncertain. The ends were cut back, 2 bases at V and 4 bases at J, with 8 bases in the middle. Germline V gives CDR1 SEHNR, CDR2 FQNEAQ (reference sequence). The CDR3 is made up of 14 amino acids. The CDR3 bases are TGTGCCAGCAGCTTAACAAGTTATAATGAAAAACTGTTTTTT. Amino acid sequence: CASSLTSYNEKLFF.

J is TRBJ2-5 and V is TRBV5-1; D ambiguous. V was clipped by 3 bases and J by 2 bases, with 8 bases between them. CDR3 length: 13 amino acids. Germline V lookup: CDR1 SGHRS, CDR2 YFSETQ. Here the CDR3 DNA reads TGCGCCAGCAGCTCCGAAGGTCAAGAGACCCAGTACTTC. Translation gives CASSSEGQETQYF.

CDR3 amino acids: CASSPMEISEAFF. CDR3 nucleotides: TGTGCCAGCTCACCAATGGAGATTTCTGAAGCTTTCTTT. The V call is TRBV18, the J call TRBJ1-1; D remains unclear. The germline CDR1 and CDR2 sequences are KGHSH and LQKENI. V lost 2 bases to trimming and J lost 6 bases, with 10 bases between them. CDR3 size: 13 residues.

The CDR3 nucleotides read TGTGCCAGCAGCTCCACGGGAGGCGAGCAGTACTTC. Protein sequence: CASSSTGGEQYF. The chain uses TRBV5-6 and TRBJ2-7; 7 nucleotides match TRBD2. CDR3 length: 12 amino acids. J lost 6 bases, V lost 3 bases, and 3 bases had no gene match. Germline CDR1 and CDR2: SGHDT and YYEEEE.